The clone carrying this T cell receptor (beta chain) came up a few times. Antigen specificity is unknown. Treatment denoted: roughly ten-day PBMC culture with coronavirus spike peptide pools or control peptides (ViraFEST assay). This sample is drawn from a study of vaccination and CD4 T cells after COVID-19. Study background: Once diagnosed, patients had post-COVID samples drawn a median approximately 100 days later (range 35 to 161). For post-vaccine samples, collection took place a median approximately 72 days after dose two, ranging from 14 to 241. The authors exposed cells to overlapping spike peptides derived from SARS-CoV-2, HCoV-NL63, HCoV-OC43 and HCoV-229E.

Scientists ran DNA taken from cultured CD4+ T cells through the Oncomine TCR Beta short-read assay for sequencing. In TCRdb, the PCR reads were re-called with MiXCR into one record per CDR3 protein. The table has approximately 25,000 distinct CDR3 sequences, about 56% seen once. The study, taken as a whole, reports: Spike mono-reactive clones accounted for 304 of the 307 vaccine-specific clones found in convalescent patients.

CDR1 and CDR2 (germline): DFQATT, SNEGSKA (reference sequence). V was clipped by 3 bases and J by 7 bases, with 6 bases between them. There are 10 residues in the CDR3. The origin of this receptor is a human donor who had recovered from COVID-19. The chain recombines TRBV20-1 with TRBJ1-2; D uncertain. Sequencing was performed on CD4+ T cells from blood, cultured in vitro. This CDR3 reads CSASRSGYTF. CDR3 in DNA: TGCAGTGCTAGTCGAAGTGGCTACACCTTC.